A selection of T cell receptor beta chains follows, all from one sample in a study of tumor and adjacent non-tumor tissue in lung cancer. TCRdb called the multiplex PCR reads again in MiXCR, with one record for every CDR3 protein. This sample has more than 35,000 distinct CDR3 sequences, with roughly two thirds found just once. The specimen was distant non-tumor lung tissue. The receptors were gathered from a woman aged 40-49 years with non-small cell lung cancer. The CDR3 runs from the conserved cysteine through the conserved F or W. Fields, in order: V gene, clone size, D gene, J gene, CDR3 DNA, CDR3 protein. The D gene is left open where the match is weak. The listing skips clone size in some rows; elsewhere it reads once, few, many or a size class.

TRBV6-2/TRBV6-3	.	TRBD2	TRBJ2-7	TGTGTCAGCAGCTATGGGCGGTGGCGGGGGGCCCAATTC	CVSSYGRWRGAQF
TRBV7-9	many	TRBD2	TRBJ2-1	TGTGCCACCAAGAGGGTAGCGGGAGGGCCAGGTGAGCAGTTCTTC	CATKRVAGGPGEQFF
TRBV29-1	.	TRBD2	TRBJ2-1	TGCAGCGCTGAGGGACTAGCAGTGAATAATGTGCAGCTCTTC	CSAEGLAVNNVQLF
TRBV28	.	.	TRBJ2-1	TGTGCCAGCAGTCCGGGACCGAGCAATGGGCAGTTCTTC	CASSPGPSNGQFF
TRBV5-1	.	TRBD1	TRBJ2-2	TGCGCCAGCAGCACCGCACAGGGGGTGCGAACCGGGGAGCTGTTTTTT	CASSTAQGVRTGELFF
TRBV7-9	.	.	TRBJ2-1	TGTGCCAGCAGCTTATCTAGCTTCTATGAGCAGTTTTTC	CASSLSSFYEQFF
TRBV20-1	.	.	TRBJ2-2	TGCGGTGCCCCCTTTGCCTTCTTGAACACCGGGGAGCTGTTTTTT	CGAPFAFLNTGELFF
TRBV6-1	.	TRBD2	TRBJ2-1	TGTGCCAGCAATGAATCAGGGACTACGCAGTTCTTC	CASNESGTTQFF
TRBV6-4	.	.	TRBJ2-1	TGTGCCGGCAGTGCACGGGGGGCAGAGAGCAATGAGCAGTTCTTT	CAGSARGAESNEQFF
TRBV7-6	many	.	TRBJ2-7	TGTGCCAGCAGCTTAGAGGCAGGTTACGAGCAGTACTTC	CASSLEAGYEQYF
TRBV24-1	.	.	TRBJ2-5	TGTGCCACCATAGCCGGGGACCAAGAGACCCAGTACTTC	CATIAGDQETQYF
TRBV11-1	.	TRBD1	TRBJ1-1	TGTGACAGCAGCCTCGCGGGACAGGGGATCACTGGAGCTTTCTTT	CDSSLAGQGITGAFF
TRBV11-2	.	TRBD2	TRBJ2-1	TGTGCCAGCAACATAGGACTAGCGGGGGCCCCGGGGCAGTTCTTC	CASNIGLAGAPGQFF
TRBV2	.	.	TRBJ2-7	TGTGCCAGCAGTGTCCAGGGAACGTCCTACGAGCAGTACTTC	CASSVQGTSYEQYF
TRBV6-5	.	.	TRBJ2-1	TGTGCCAGCAGTTACTTGGGCGGAACCTACAATGAACAGTTCTTC	CASSYLGGTYNEQFF
TRBV29-1	many	.	TRBJ2-7	TGCAGCGCCGGGATGTTTCGCTACGAGCAGTACTTC	CSAGMFRYEQYF
TRBV11-2	.	.	TRBJ2-5	TGTGCCAGTAGCCTTTCTCTCCAAGAGACCCAGTACTTC	CASSLSLQETQYF
TRBV5-4	.	TRBD2	TRBJ2-1	TGTGCCAGTCTAGGCGGGAGCTCATACAATGAGCAGTTCTTC	CASLGGSSYNEQFF
TRBV6-1	.	.	TRBJ2-1	TGTGCCAGCTCCTTGGGGCCCCGCACTAACTCCTGCAATGAGCAGTTCTTC	CASSLGPRTNSCNEQFF
TRBV12-3/TRBV12-4	many	.	TRBJ1-2	TGTGCCAGCAGTCCCGAAAAACCGGGACCTCGGAGGGGCTACACCTTC	CASSPEKPGPRRGYTF
TRBV29-1	.	TRBD2	TRBJ2-1	TGCAGCGGGCAGGGATGGCGGGAGTTCGGTGAGCACTTCTTC	CSGQGWREFGEHFF
TRBV5-6	.	.	TRBJ2-5	TGTGCAGGCAGCTTGGCCCCACAAGAGACCCAGTACTTC	CAGSLAPQETQYF
TRBV28	.	.	TRBJ2-7	TGTGCCAGCAGTTTATACGGGGCGGGTCGGGGCATAGGCTACGAGCAGTACTTC	CASSLYGAGRGIGYEQYF
TRBV6-1	.	.	TRBJ1-2	TGTGCCAGCAGTGAAGCGATCGGAGCTAACTATGACTACACTTTC	CASSEAIGANYDYTF
TRBV14	.	.	TRBJ2-1	TGTGCCAGCAGCAAGTACGCTGCCGAGAGTGAGCAGTTCTTC	CASSKYAAESEQFF
TRBV6-5	.	TRBD2	TRBJ2-1	TGTGCCAGCAGTTACTCATCCCCTGCGGGAGTCTACAATAAGCAGTTCTTC	CASSYSSPAGVYNKQFF
TRBV28	.	.	TRBJ1-3	TGTGCCAGCAGTCCATTAACAGGGTCCGGAAACACCATATATTTT	CASSPLTGSGNTIYF
TRBV28	.	.	TRBJ1-1	TGTACCAGCAGTGGGAACACTGAAGCTTTCTTT	CTSSGNTEAFF
TRBV29-1	once	TRBD2	TRBJ2-7	TGCAGCGCCTCCCGCACTAGCGGGAAGAGGGCCTACGAGCAGTACTTC	CSASRTSGKRAYEQYF
TRBV7-8	.	.	TRBJ2-7	TGTGCCTGCAGCCGCCTAGGGACTGGGTACGAGCAGTACTTC	CACSRLGTGYEQYF
TRBV11-3	many	TRBD2	TRBJ2-5	TGTGCCAGCAGCTTGGGGGCTAGCGGGACACAAGAGACCCAGTACTTC	CASSLGASGTQETQYF
TRBV5-6	.	.	TRBJ2-6	TGTGCCAGTAGTTTGGGCAGGGCCATCTCCTACTCTGGGACCAACGTCCTGACTTTC	CASSLGRAISYSGTNVLTF
TRBV11-2	.	.	TRBJ2-1	TGTGCCGGCAGCTTAGGTGGGGCAGGGTACAATAAGCAGTTCTTC	CAGSLGGAGYNKQFF
TRBV28	few	.	TRBJ1-4	TGTGCCAGCAGTTTGGGGCAGAGCCCTAATGAAAAACTGTCTTTT	CASSLGQSPNEKLSF
TRBV6-6	.	TRBD1	TRBJ1-1	TGTACCTGTAGGACAGGGAAATCCCAAGCTTTCTTT	CTCRTGKSQAFF
TRBV6-1	many	.	TRBJ1-3	TGTGCCAGCAGTGAATCTGGAAACACCATATATTTT	CASSESGNTIYF
TRBV11-2	.	.	TRBJ2-2	TGTGTCAGTGGACACCACCCGGAGCCCACCGGGGAGCTGTTTTTT	CVSGHHPEPTGELFF
TRBV11-2	few	.	TRBJ2-3	TGTACCAGCAGCCCTCTAAGCGCGACAAATACGCAGTATTTT	CTSSPLSATNTQYF
TRBV14	.	.	TRBJ1-6	TGTGCCAGCAGCCAAGAGGTCCCCGACTCATCCCTTCACTTT	CASSQEVPDSSLHF
TRBV11-3	.	.	TRBJ2-3	TGTGCCAGGAGCCCAAGTCAGGACACAGACACGCATTATTTT	CARSPSQDTDTHYF
TRBV11-2	medium-sized	.	TRBJ2-7	TGTGCCAGCAGAGATACAGGCGTTTCCTACGAGCAGTACTTC	CASRDTGVSYEQYF
TRBV7-9	many	TRBD2	TRBJ2-1	TGTGCCAGCAGCTTGACTAGCGACTACAATGAGCAGTTCTTC	CASSLTSDYNEQFF
TRBV2	.	TRBD2	TRBJ2-3	TGTGCCAGCAGATGGGGACTAGCGGGGGGCACAGATACGCAGTATTTT	CASRWGLAGGTDTQYF
TRBV4-1	.	TRBD2	TRBJ2-1	TGCGCCAGCAGCCAAGGGATTGGGTCGGGAGGGTACAATGAACTGTTCTTC	CASSQGIGSGGYNELFF
TRBV29-1	.	.	TRBJ2-3	TGCAGCGCCACCCCGGGAGTGGGGGGTCACACAGATACGCAGTATTTT	CSATPGVGGHTDTQYF
TRBV9	.	.	TRBJ2-7	TGTGCCAGCAGCCCCGGTATATCCCCCTACGAGCAGTACTTC	CASSPGISPYEQYF
TRBV6-1	.	.	TRBJ2-7	TGTGCCAGCAGTGAAAAATCCTCCAGGGGCTACGAGCAGTATTTC	CASSEKSSRGYEQYF
TRBV13	.	.	TRBJ1-6	TGTGCCAGCAGCCCGAGGCTACTGCCGAATTCACCCCTCCATTTT	CASSPRLLPNSPLHF
TRBV29-1	many	.	TRBJ2-4	TGCAGCGTTGGGAGAATAAACATTCAGTACTTC	CSVGRINIQYF
TRBV4-1	many	.	TRBJ2-7	TGCGCCAGCAGCCTGTCGCCCATTTACGAGCAGTACTTC	CASSLSPIYEQYF
TRBV24-1	.	TRBD1	TRBJ2-5	TGTGCCGCCAGTGACCCCGGGACAGGGGAAGAGACCCAGTACTTC	CAASDPGTGEETQYF
TRBV11-2	few	.	TRBJ1-1	TGTGCCAGCAGCTTTTCCGGGGGGAACACTGAAGTTTTATTT	CASSFSGGNTEVLF
TRBV29-1	.	.	TRBJ2-1	TGCAGCATTGCCGAGACAGGACTATACAATGAGCAGTTCTTC	CSIAETGLYNEQFF
TRBV11-2	.	TRBD2	TRBJ2-1	TGTGCCAGCAGCTTACGGCTAGCGGCTCACGGTGAGCAGTTTTTC	CASSLRLAAHGEQFF
TRBV6-5	many	TRBD1	TRBJ2-3	TGTGCCAGCAAAAGCCAGGGGGCCGTTACGCAGTATTTT	CASKSQGAVTQYF
TRBV12-3/TRBV12-4	.	TRBD2	TRBJ2-1	TGTGCCAGCAGTTTATCGGGGGGGGCCCTCAATGAGCAGTTCTTC	CASSLSGGALNEQFF
TRBV5-4	many	.	TRBJ1-2	TGTGCCAGCAGCTCGGACGAGCCTGGTGGCTACACCTTC	CASSSDEPGGYTF
TRBV30	.	.	TRBJ2-7	TGTGCCTGCCGGACTCGGTACGAGCTGTATTTC	CACRTRYELYF
TRBV6-2/TRBV6-3	.	.	TRBJ2-4	TGTGCCACCCATCCAAGCCTAACGGGCGACAAAAACGTTCAGTACTTC	CATHPSLTGDKNVQYF